This T cell receptor beta chain is drawn from a study of T cell responses to AZD1222 COVID-19 vaccine. Comments on this clone: Its antigen is undetermined.

This CDR3 has 14 residues. Looked up from germline, CDR1 is MNHEY and CDR2 is SVGAGI. V gave up 2 bases and J gave up 5 bases, with 12 bases separating them. Overall study findings and caveats: Females made up more of the donors, who were largely white British, and clonal diversity may have come out too low.

Libraries were prepared by immunoSEQ multiplex PCR; TCRdb keeps only in-frame clonotypes and omits some of them. The top ten hold over 3% of the sample, which has 150,000 or so clones, around 90% seen once. Sequences were derived from peripheral blood, sampled 28 days after the second AZD1222 dose. The receptor comes from an adult who received the AZD1222 COVID-19 vaccine. The V call is TRBV6-5, the J call TRBJ1-1, with D perhaps matching TRBD1 (5 bases). The CDR3 DNA reads TGTGCCAGCAGTTACAGGGGCGAGGGAACTGAAGCTTTCTTT. Translated, it gives CASSYRGEGTEAFF.